The clone carrying this TCR beta chain was detected only a few times. What it binds is unknown. Every TCR beta cDNA library bore unique molecular identifiers. MiXCR was run by TCRdb on the PCR reads, yielding one entry per CDR3 protein. The profile shows 150,000 to 200,000 distinct CDR3 sequences, about 32% of them singletons. This sample was taken from a study of post-analysis software for immune sequencing data. The CDR3 sequence is 13 residues long. The ends were cut back, 1 base at V and 2 bases at J, with 5 bases in the middle. Regarding the study as a whole: The study found TRBV5-6, TRBV5-1 and TRBV20-1 among roughly 5 TRBV segments more frequent in patients than controls.

The receptor was derived from a girl between 5 and 17 years old with multiple sclerosis. The chain carries TRBV12-3 or TRBV12-4 and TRBJ1-1; D remains unclear. Sequenced sample: blood. The CDR3 coding sequence is TGTGCCAGCAGTTTAGGGGCTAACACTGAAGCTTTCTTT. As protein: CASSLGANTEAFF.